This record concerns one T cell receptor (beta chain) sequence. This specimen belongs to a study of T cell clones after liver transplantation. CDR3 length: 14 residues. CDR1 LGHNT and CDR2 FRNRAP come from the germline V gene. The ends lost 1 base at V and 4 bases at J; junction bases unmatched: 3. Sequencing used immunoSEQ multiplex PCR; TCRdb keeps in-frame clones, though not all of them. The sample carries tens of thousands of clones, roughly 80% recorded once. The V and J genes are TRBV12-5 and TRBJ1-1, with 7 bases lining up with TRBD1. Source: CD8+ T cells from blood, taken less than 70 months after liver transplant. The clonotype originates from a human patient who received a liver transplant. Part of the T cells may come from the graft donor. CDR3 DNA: TGTGCTAGTGGTTTGGAGGGGGCTGGCACTGAAGCTTTCTTT. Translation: CASGLEGAGTEAFF.